A single sample gave rise to the 8 T cell receptor beta chains below, sequenced in a study of T-cell memory formation after mild COVID-19 (dated by TCRdb to 2020 to 2023). The library was made by 5' RACE. Sequencing took place on an Illumina NovaSeq 6000. The raw public data were reprocessed by TCRdb itself: fastp quality trimming at Q25, MiXCR clonotype calling, in-frame beta chains only. Entries are consolidated by CDR3 protein sequence, retaining the most common genes and DNA. Counted in this sample were 210,000 or so distinct CDR3 sequences; approximately 20% of them appeared once. The top ten hold approximately 2.4% of the sample. Sequencing used PBMCs or a T cell subset sorted from them (not recorded which). All receptors derive from an adult woman who had mild COVID-19 (a few samples of this study predate the infection). The sample titles of this study are shuffled in the database, so cell type and time point are left out; the donor was told from shared clones.

This clonotype turned up a few times. The CDR3 loop is CATSESGGPTDTQYF. Written as DNA, the CDR3 is TGTGCCACCAGTGAATCAGGGGGGCCGACAGATACGCAGTATTTT. The chain recombines TRBV24-1 with TRBJ2-3; possible D gene TRBD1, 7 bases. V was cut by 4 bases and J by 3 bases, with 13 bases left in between. The CDR3 is 15 residues long. The germline V gene encodes CDR1 KGHDR and CDR2 SFDVKD.

In this sample, this clonotype turned up a few times. This chain links TRBV30 with TRBJ1-5; TRBD1 matches 10 bases. The germline V gene has CDR1 GTSNPN and CDR2 SVGIG (reference sequence). V dropped 0 bases and J dropped 4; count of bases not matched to a gene: 3. The CDR3 totals 15 residues. Here the CDR3 DNA reads TGTGCCTGGAGTGTACGGGACAGGGGAAATCAGCCCCAGCATTTT. This codes for CAWSVRDRGNQPQHF. Using reference TRBV30 and TRBJ1-5 for the parts outside the CDR3, the full variable domain is SQTIHQWPATLVQPVGSPLSLECTVEGTSNPNLYWYRQAAGRGLQLLFYSVGIGQISSEVPQNLSASRPQDRQFILSSKKLLLSDSGFYLCAWSVRDRGNQPQHFGDGTRLSIL.

The rearrangement joins TRBV9 to TRBJ2-7, with 8 bases fitting TRBD1. CDR1 SGDLS and CDR2 YYNGEE come from the germline V gene. V gave up 3 bases and J gave up 5 bases; unmatched junction bases: 7. This CDR3 contains 14 residues. The CDR3 protein is CASSAYRGANEQYF. CDR3 coding DNA: TGTGCCAGCAGCGCTTACAGGGGGGCGAACGAGCAGTACTTC.

V gene TRBV20-1 combines with J gene TRBJ1-5; tentatively, D is TRBD1 (6 bases). Germline V gene data show CDR1 as DFQATT and CDR2 as SNEGSKA (reference sequence). The CDR3 is 15 residues long. The V and J ends lost 2 bases and 7 bases respectively, with 18 bases between them. The CDR3 DNA is TGCAGTGCTAGAAGGAATCGGGGGGCTGGGCAGCCCCAGCATTTT. Translated, it gives CSARRNRGAGQPQHF.

The CDR3 loop reads CASSVRGGTGELFF. The CDR3, as DNA: TGTGCCAGCAGCGTCCGGGGTGGCACCGGGGAGCTGTTTTTT. The chain employs TRBV3-1 and TRBJ2-2; weak D call: TRBD2 (5 bases). This CDR3 spans 14 amino acids. Trimming removed 5 bases from V and 4 bases from J, with 11 bases in between. Per the germline V gene, CDR1 is LGHDT and CDR2 is YNNKEL (reference sequence).

This clonotype was detected a few times. This chain uses TRBV10-3 with TRBJ1-1; D gene unclear. Germline CDR1 is ENHRY and CDR2 is SYGVKD. This CDR3 has 11 residues. V dropped 6 bases and J dropped 2 bases, with 4 bases sitting between them. The CDR3: CAIRDNTEAFF. The CDR3 DNA reads as TGTGCCATCAGGGACAACACTGAAGCTTTCTTT.

In its sample, this clonotype was seen once. The V and J genes are TRBV6-1 and TRBJ2-7; TRBD1 is a possible D gene (6 bases). Germline CDR1 and CDR2: MNHNS and SASEGT. V lost 6 bases and J 3 bases, leaving 18 bases between the germline ends. CDR3 length equals 15 residues. The DNA for the CDR3 is TGTGCCAGCAGCCCCTCGGGGACACTAGTCTACGAGCAGTACTTC. It is translated as CASSPSGTLVYEQYF.

This clonotype was seen a handful of times. This sequence joins TRBV9 and TRBJ2-1, with D unresolved. V lost 0 bases to trimming and J lost 10 bases, with 11 bases between them. The CDR3 is 13 amino acids. CDR1 and CDR2 from the germline V gene are SGDLS and YYNGEE. The DNA for the CDR3 is TGTGCCAGCAGCGTAGAGGCCAACTTCGAGCAGTTCTTC. This encodes CASSVEANFEQFF.